These T cell receptor beta chains were read from a single sample in a study of shared clonotypes between healthy human individuals. Sequencing used immunoSEQ multiplex PCR; TCRdb keeps in-frame clones, though not all of them. The sample lists roughly 330,000 clones, roughly 70% occurring once. Material for sequencing was memory CD4+ T cells sorted from blood. Every receptor here comes from a man aged 25 to 40 in good health. Both conserved end residues are part of each CDR3. D genes are given only for firm matches.

v_gene	len	d_gene	j_gene	CDR3aa	CDR3nt
TRBV28	15	TRBD1	TRBJ1-4	CASSSTGGAAEKLFF	TGTGCCAGCAGTTCTACAGGGGGCGCAGCCGAAAAACTGTTTTTT
TRBV9	17	TRBD2	TRBJ2-5	CASSAPRLAGVQETQYF	TGTGCCAGCAGCGCGCCACGACTAGCGGGAGTTCAAGAGACCCAGTACTTC
TRBV18	15	TRBD2	TRBJ2-7	CASSPGLAGVYEQYF	TGTGCCAGCTCCCCCGGACTAGCGGGAGTCTACGAGCAGTACTTC
TRBV6-1	15	NA	TRBJ1-6	CASSEASGHNSPLHF	TGTGCCAGCAGTGAAGCTTCGGGCCACAATTCACCCCTCCACTTT
TRBV15	16	NA	TRBJ2-1	CATSRGGTGSYNEQFF	TGTGCCACCAGCAGAGGGGGGACGGGCTCTTACAATGAGCAGTTCTTC
TRBV30	16	TRBD1	TRBJ1-2	CAWNPGTGSIADGYTF	TGTGCCTGGAACCCGGGGACAGGCTCCATCGCGGACGGCTACACCTTC
TRBV5-6	14	NA	TRBJ1-5	CASSQRQPNQPQHF	TGTGCCAGCAGTCAAAGACAGCCGAATCAGCCCCAGCATTTT
TRBV18	17	NA	TRBJ2-6	CASSPPGVGSGANVLTF	TGTGCCAGCTCACCACCAGGGGTAGGATCTGGGGCCAACGTCCTGACTTTC
TRBV12-1	15	NA	TRBJ2-3	CASSLTTGETDTQYF	TGTGCCAGCAGCTTGACCACAGGGGAAACAGATACGCAGTATTTT
TRBV19	13	NA	TRBJ1-1	CASKLRLNTEAFF	TGTGCCAGTAAACTACGATTGAACACTGAAGCTTTCTTT
TRBV11-2	16	NA	TRBJ1-4	CASSLDLGVINEKLFF	TGTGCCAGCAGCTTAGATCTGGGGGTGATTAATGAAAAACTGTTTTTT
TRBV28	11	NA	TRBJ2-1	CASAFTHEQFF	TGTGCCAGTGCATTTACGCATGAGCAGTTCTTC
TRBV9	13	NA	TRBJ2-5	CASSPRTKETQYF	TGTGCCAGCAGCCCGCGGACCAAAGAGACCCAGTACTTC